Each of the 19 T cell receptor beta chains below was sequenced from the same sample in a study of blood T cell repertoires in COVID-19. Sequencing used immunoSEQ multiplex PCR; TCRdb keeps in-frame clones, though not all of them. The sample lists fewer than 40,000 clones; 65% to 85% were seen once. Sample: peripheral blood. Receptors originate from a man between 65 and 85 years old with COVID-19, enrolled during active disease.

A few counts support this clone. The chain has TRBV6-5 and TRBJ1-1; TRBD1 is a possible D gene (5 bases). The length of the CDR3 is 13 residues. V was shortened by 8 bases and J by 2 bases, with 12 bases between the two germline ends. Per the germline V gene, CDR1 is MNHEY and CDR2 is SVGAGI. The CDR3 is CASARVHNTEAFF. CDR3 nucleotide sequence: TGTGCCAGCGCCAGGGTACATAACACTGAAGCTTTCTTT.

The V gene is TRBV5-5, the J gene TRBJ1-1; D ambiguous. This CDR3 has 14 amino acids. Looked up from germline, CDR1 is SGHKS and CDR2 is YYEKEE (reference sequence). Trimming cost V 2 bases and J 1 base, with 9 bases left between them. CDR3 bases: TGTGCCAGCAGCTTTGAACGGGAGAACACTGAAGCTTTCTTT. It codes for CASSFERENTEAFF.

This chain joins TRBV29-1 and TRBJ2-7, with 13 bases that match TRBD2. CDR3 length: 14 amino acids. CDR1 and CDR2 from the germline V gene are SQVTM and ANQGSEA. The trim removed 4 bases at V and 6 bases at J, leaving 6 bases unmatched. The CDR3 region is CSVGTSGGRSEQYF. In DNA form, the CDR3 reads TGCAGCGTTGGGACTAGCGGGGGACGTTCCGAGCAGTACTTC.

The chain combines TRBV7-9 with TRBJ2-6; TRBD1 is a possible D gene (5 bases). CDR3 length: 17 residues. The germline V gene has CDR1 SEHNR and CDR2 FQNEAQ (reference sequence). The V and J ends lost 5 bases and 0 bases respectively, with 14 bases between them. CDR3 sequence: CASSPPYRFSGANVLTF. The CDR3 DNA reads as TGTGCCAGCAGCCCCCCGTACAGGTTCTCTGGGGCCAACGTCCTGACTTTC.

This clone showed up just a few times. The chain carries TRBV6-2 or TRBV6-3 and TRBJ2-2; a weak D match, TRBD2 (5 bases). The V end lost 6 bases, the J end lost 11 bases, and 10 bases lay between the germline ends. The CDR3 sequence is 11 residues long. The germline V gene has CDR1 MNHEY and CDR2 SVGEGT. CDR3 sequence reads: CASSQRLELFF. The CDR3 DNA reads TGTGCCAGCAGCCAGCGGCTTGAGCTGTTTTTT.

The chain combines TRBV28 with TRBJ2-2, with D possibly TRBD2 on 7 matching bases. Trimming stripped 6 bases from V and 0 bases from J, with 14 bases between. The V gene's germline CDR1 is MDHEN and CDR2 SYDVKM. There are 16 residues in the CDR3. As DNA, the CDR3 is TGTGCCAGCAGCCGAGGGGGGGTATCGAACACCGGGGAGCTGTTTTTT. This codes for CASSRGGVSNTGELFF.

The chain employs TRBV5-1 and TRBJ2-1; 10 bases are shared with TRBD2. Trimming at V came to 3 bases and at J to 0 bases, leaving 0 bases not matched to a gene. This CDR3 has 15 amino acids. Germline V lookup: CDR1 SGHRS, CDR2 YFSETQ. DNA for the CDR3: TGCGCCAGCAGCTCTAGCGGGGGCTCCTACAATGAGCAGTTCTTC. Translating it yields CASSSSGGSYNEQFF. The whole variable domain, remainder taken from reference TRBV5-1 and TRBJ2-1, is KAGVTQTPRYLIKTRGQQVTLSCSPISGHRSVSWYQQTPGQGLQFLFEYFSETQRNKGNFPGRFSGRQFSNSRSEMNVSTLELGDSALYLCASSSSGGSYNEQFFGPGTRLTVL.

The V and J genes are TRBV6-6 and TRBJ1-5, with TRBD1 identical over 11 bases. There are 15 residues in the CDR3. Germline V lookup: CDR1 MNHNY, CDR2 SVGAGI (reference sequence). The J segment lost 6 bases and the V segment lost 6 bases, leaving 7 bases of the junction unmatched. The CDR3 loop is CASSFGQGASQPQHF. Written as DNA, the CDR3 is TGTGCCAGCAGCTTCGGACAGGGGGCCAGTCAGCCCCAGCATTTT.

V and J are TRBV28 and TRBJ2-1; 11 bases agree with TRBD2. J gave up 4 bases and V 5 bases, and 7 bases lay outside the gene matches. The CDR3 sequence is 16 residues long. Per the germline V gene, CDR1 is MDHEN and CDR2 is SYDVKM. DNA for the CDR3: TGTGCCAGCAGTGCCCAACTAGCGGGAGCTTACAATGAGCAGTTCTTC. This encodes CASSAQLAGAYNEQFF. Using reference TRBV28 and TRBJ2-1 for the parts outside the CDR3, the full variable domain is DVKVTQSSRYLVKRTGEKVFLECVQDMDHENMFWYRQDPGLGLRLIYFSYDVKMKEKGDIPEGYSVSREKKERFSLILESASTNQTSMYLCASSAQLAGAYNEQFFGPGTRLTVL.

CDR3 sequence: CASSTRTGTETGNQPQHF. The CDR3 coding sequence is TGCGCCAGCAGCACCCGGACCGGGACAGAAACGGGAAATCAGCCCCAGCATTTT. The V gene is TRBV4-1, the J gene TRBJ1-5; 7 nucleotides align to TRBD1. The CDR3 has 18 residues. In germline, CDR1 is MGHRA, CDR2 YSYEKL. J gave up 4 bases and V 5 bases, and 17 bases lay outside the gene matches.

The chain recombines TRBV4-2 with TRBJ2-7; D possibly corresponds to TRBD1 (6 bases). The CDR3 runs to 15 residues. V lost 4 bases and J 2 bases, leaving 15 bases between the germline ends. Germline CDR1 and CDR2: LGHNA and YNFKEQ. The CDR3 nucleotides read TGTGCCAGCAGCCTCCGAAGTGGGGGCCCCTACGAGCAGTACTTC. Translation gives CASSLRSGGPYEQYF.

V and J are TRBV19 and TRBJ1-2; 8 nucleotides align to TRBD1. Trimming took 6 bases from V and 8 from J; bases not matched to a gene: 5. This CDR3 has 12 amino acids. Germline CDR1 LNHDA, CDR2 SQIVND (reference sequence). CDR3 residues: CASRDRAQGYTF. CDR3 in DNA: TGTGCCAGTAGGGACAGGGCTCAAGGCTACACCTTC.

CDR3 sequence: CASSPAPGGVYAEAFF. For the CDR3, the DNA is TGTGCCAGCAGTCCCGCCCCGGGGGGCGTATATGCTGAAGCTTTCTTT. J is TRBJ1-1 and V is TRBV7-2; the D gene is possibly TRBD1 (6 bases). The CDR3 consists of 16 residues. The V gene's germline CDR1 is SGHTA and CDR2 FQGNSA. V was cut by 6 bases and J by 6 bases, with 23 bases left in between.

The chain employs TRBV28 and TRBJ2-7; perhaps TRBD2 as D (5 bases). The germline CDR1 and CDR2 sequences are MDHEN and SYDVKM. The CDR3 has 15 amino acids. Trimming left V 5 bases short and J 2 bases short, with 16 bases between. The CDR3 coding sequence is TGTGCCAGCAGTATTGAGGCGGGTCTCACCTACGAGCAGTACTTC. This encodes CASSIEAGLTYEQYF. Full variable domain (missing parts from reference TRBV28 and TRBJ2-7): DVKVTQSSRYLVKRTGEKVFLECVQDMDHENMFWYRQDPGLGLRLIYFSYDVKMKEKGDIPEGYSVSREKKERFSLILESASTNQTSMYLCASSIEAGLTYEQYFGPGTRLTVT.

V usage is TRBV2 and J usage is TRBJ1-1, with no clear D. The germline V gene has CDR1 SNHLY and CDR2 FYNNEI. Trimming removed 5 bases from V and 1 base from J, with 5 bases in between. This CDR3 comprises 12 residues. The CDR3 region has the DNA TGTGCCAGCAGTAGACAGAACACTGAAGCTTTCTTT. This codes for CASSRQNTEAFF.

The chain joins TRBV28 to TRBJ2-5; no definite D call. The germline V gene encodes CDR1 MDHEN and CDR2 SYDVKM. The CDR3 spans 16 residues. Between the trimmed V and J ends, which lost 2 bases and 5 bases, there was a span of 18 bases. The DNA for the CDR3 is TGTGCCAGCAGTTTAGATAGTCGAGGCTTTTTTGAGACCCAGTACTTC. Its protein is CASSLDSRGFFETQYF.

The J gene is TRBJ1-6, the V gene TRBV24-1, with D possibly TRBD1 on 5 matching bases. The germline V gene has CDR1 KGHDR and CDR2 SFDVKD. The V gene lost 4 bases and the J gene lost 6 bases, with 9 bases spanning the gap. The CDR3 runs to 14 residues. The CDR3 reads CATSDRQINSPLHF. In DNA, the CDR3 is TGTGCCACCAGTGACCGACAGATTAATTCACCCCTCCACTTT.

This clone qualifies as medium-sized. V is TRBV5-1 and J is TRBJ2-1; D is uncertain. The ends were cut back, 2 bases at V and 5 bases at J, with 5 bases in the middle. Germline values: CDR1 SGHRS, CDR2 YFSETQ. The CDR3 has 12 amino acids. CDR3 sequence: CASSFPNNEQFF. CDR3 coding DNA: TGCGCCAGCAGCTTCCCCAACAATGAGCAGTTCTTC.

Written as DNA, the CDR3 is TGTGCCAGCAGGCGGGCCTCGGGGAGCAATCAGCCCCAGCATTTT. Amino acid sequence: CASRRASGSNQPQHF. The J gene is TRBJ1-5, the V gene TRBV28; D remains ambiguous. The V gene's germline CDR1 is MDHEN and CDR2 SYDVKM. Deletions cut 6 bases from V and 1 base from J, with 13 bases between. This CDR3 has 15 amino acids.